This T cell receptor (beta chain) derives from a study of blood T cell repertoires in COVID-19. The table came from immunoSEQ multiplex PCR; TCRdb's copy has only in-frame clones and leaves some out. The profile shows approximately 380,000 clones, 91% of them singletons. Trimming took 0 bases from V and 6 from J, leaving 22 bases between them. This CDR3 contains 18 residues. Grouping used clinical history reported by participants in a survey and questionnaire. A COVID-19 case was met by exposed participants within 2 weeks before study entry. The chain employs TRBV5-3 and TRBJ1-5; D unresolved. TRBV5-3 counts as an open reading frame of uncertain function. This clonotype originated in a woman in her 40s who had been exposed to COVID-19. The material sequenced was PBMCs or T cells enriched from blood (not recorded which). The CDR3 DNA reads TGTGCCAGAAGCTTGGAGATGGAGCGTCGGCGAGGTGCTCAGCCCCAGCATTTT. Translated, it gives CARSLEMERRRGAQPQHF.